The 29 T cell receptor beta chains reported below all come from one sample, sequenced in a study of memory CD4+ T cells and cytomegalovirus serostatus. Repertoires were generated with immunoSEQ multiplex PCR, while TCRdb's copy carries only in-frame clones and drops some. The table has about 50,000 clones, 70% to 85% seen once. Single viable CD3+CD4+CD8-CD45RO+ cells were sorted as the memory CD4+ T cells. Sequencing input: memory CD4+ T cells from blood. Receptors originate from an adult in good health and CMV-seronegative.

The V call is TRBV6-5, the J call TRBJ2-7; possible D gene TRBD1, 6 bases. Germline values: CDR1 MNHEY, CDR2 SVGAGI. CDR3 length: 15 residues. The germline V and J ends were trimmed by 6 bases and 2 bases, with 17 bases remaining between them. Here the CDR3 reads CASSVGTPPTYEQYF. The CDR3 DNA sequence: TGTGCCAGCAGCGTCGGGACACCTCCTACCTACGAGCAGTACTTC.

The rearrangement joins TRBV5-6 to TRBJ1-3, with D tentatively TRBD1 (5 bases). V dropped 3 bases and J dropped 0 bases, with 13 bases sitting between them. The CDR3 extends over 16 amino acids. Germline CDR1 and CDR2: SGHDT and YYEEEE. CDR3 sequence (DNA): TGTGCCAGCAGCTCGGCAGGGACCAACTCTGGAAACACCATATATTTT. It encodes CASSSAGTNSGNTIYF.

In DNA, the CDR3 is TGCAGCGTTGACCCCGGGGGCGCGAACACCGGGGAGCTGTTTTTT. Translating it yields CSVDPGGANTGELFF. The chain links TRBV29-1 to TRBJ2-2; D might be TRBD1 or TRBD2, each matching 6 bases. Germline CDR1 and CDR2: SQVTM and ANQGSEA. Trimming left V 3 bases short and J 0 bases short, with 11 bases between. The CDR3 is 15 residues long.

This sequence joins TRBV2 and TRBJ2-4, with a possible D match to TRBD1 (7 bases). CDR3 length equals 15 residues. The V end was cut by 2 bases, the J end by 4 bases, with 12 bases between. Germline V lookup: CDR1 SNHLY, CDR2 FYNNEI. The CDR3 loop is CASSESGGRKNIQYF. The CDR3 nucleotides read TGTGCCAGCAGTGAATCAGGGGGGAGGAAAAACATTCAGTACTTC.

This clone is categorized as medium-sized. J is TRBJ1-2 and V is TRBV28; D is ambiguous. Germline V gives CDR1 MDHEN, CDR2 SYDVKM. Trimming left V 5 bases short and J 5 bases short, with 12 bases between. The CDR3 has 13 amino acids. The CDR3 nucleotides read TGTGCCAGCAGTCCTCCTCGAGTGTATGGCTACACCTTC. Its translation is CASSPPRVYGYTF.

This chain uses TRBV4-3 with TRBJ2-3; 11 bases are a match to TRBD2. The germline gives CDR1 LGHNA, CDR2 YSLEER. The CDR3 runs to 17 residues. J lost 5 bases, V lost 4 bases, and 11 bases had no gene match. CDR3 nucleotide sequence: TGCGCCAGCAGCCGATACCCTAGCGGGGGGTCTGGAGATACGCAGTATTTT. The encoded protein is CASSRYPSGGSGDTQYF.

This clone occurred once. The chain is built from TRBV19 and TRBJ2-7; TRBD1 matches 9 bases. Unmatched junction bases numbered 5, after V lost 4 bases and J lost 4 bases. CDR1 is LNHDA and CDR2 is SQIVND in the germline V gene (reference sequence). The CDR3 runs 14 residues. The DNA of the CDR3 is TGTGCCAGTAGTACCCCGGGACAGGGTTACGAGCAGTACTTC. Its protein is CASSTPGQGYEQYF. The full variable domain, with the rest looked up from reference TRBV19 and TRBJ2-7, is DGGITQSPKYLFRKEGQNVTLSCEQNLNHDAMYWYRQDPGQGLRLIYYSQIVNDFQKGDIAEGYSVSREKKESFPLTVTSAQKNPTAFYLCASSTPGQGYEQYFGPGTRLTVT.

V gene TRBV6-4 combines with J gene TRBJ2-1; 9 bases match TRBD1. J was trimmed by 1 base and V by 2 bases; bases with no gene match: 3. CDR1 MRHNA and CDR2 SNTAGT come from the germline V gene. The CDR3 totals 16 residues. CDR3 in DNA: TGTGCCAGCAGTGACCGGGGACAGGGTTCCTACAATGAGCAGTTCTTC. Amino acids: CASSDRGQGSYNEQFF.

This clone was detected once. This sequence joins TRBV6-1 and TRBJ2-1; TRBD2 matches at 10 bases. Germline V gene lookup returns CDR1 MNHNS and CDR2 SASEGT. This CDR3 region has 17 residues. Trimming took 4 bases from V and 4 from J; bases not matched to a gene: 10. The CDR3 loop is CASSGPQRGGHYNEQFF. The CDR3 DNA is TGTGCCAGCAGTGGGCCCCAGCGGGGGGGCCATTACAATGAGCAGTTCTTC.

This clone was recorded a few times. The CDR3 loop reads CAWSVRDTEAFF. The CDR3 DNA is TGTGCCTGGAGTGTACGTGACACTGAAGCTTTCTTT. The chain couples TRBV30 to TRBJ1-1; D is ambiguous. The germline V gene has CDR1 GTSNPN and CDR2 SVGIG (reference sequence). This CDR3 is built from 12 residues. The V end was cut by 0 bases, the J end by 3 bases, with 5 bases between.

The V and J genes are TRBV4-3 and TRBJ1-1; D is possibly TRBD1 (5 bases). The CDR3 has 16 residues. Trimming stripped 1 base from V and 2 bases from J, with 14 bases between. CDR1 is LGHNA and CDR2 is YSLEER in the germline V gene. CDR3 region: CASSQGARAANTEAFF. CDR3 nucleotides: TGCGCCAGCAGCCAAGGAGCCAGGGCAGCAAACACTGAAGCTTTCTTT.

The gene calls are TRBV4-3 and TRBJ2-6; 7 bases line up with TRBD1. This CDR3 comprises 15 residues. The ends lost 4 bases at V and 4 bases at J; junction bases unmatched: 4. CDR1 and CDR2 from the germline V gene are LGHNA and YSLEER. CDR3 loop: CASSLRTGGANVLTF. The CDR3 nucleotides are TGCGCCAGCAGCCTAAGGACAGGCGGGGCCAACGTCCTGACTTTC.

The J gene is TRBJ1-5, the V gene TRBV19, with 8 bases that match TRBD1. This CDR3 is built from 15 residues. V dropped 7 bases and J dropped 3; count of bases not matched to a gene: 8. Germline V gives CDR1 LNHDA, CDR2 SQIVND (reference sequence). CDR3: CASTGGQDNNQPQHF. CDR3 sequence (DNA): TGTGCCAGTACCGGGGGACAGGACAACAATCAGCCCCAGCATTTT.

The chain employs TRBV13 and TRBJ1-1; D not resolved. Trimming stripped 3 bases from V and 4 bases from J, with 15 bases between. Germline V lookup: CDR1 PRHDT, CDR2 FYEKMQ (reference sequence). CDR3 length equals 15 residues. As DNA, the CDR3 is TGTGCCAGCAGCTTCGGCCGGCAGGTCGGCACTGAAGCTTTCTTT. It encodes CASSFGRQVGTEAFF.

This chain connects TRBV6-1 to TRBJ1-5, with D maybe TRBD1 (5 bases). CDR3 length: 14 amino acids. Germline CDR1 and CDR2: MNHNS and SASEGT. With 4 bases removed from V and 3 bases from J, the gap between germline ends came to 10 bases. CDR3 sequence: CASSASGSNQPQHF. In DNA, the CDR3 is TGTGCCAGCAGTGCTTCAGGGTCCAATCAGCCCCAGCATTTT.

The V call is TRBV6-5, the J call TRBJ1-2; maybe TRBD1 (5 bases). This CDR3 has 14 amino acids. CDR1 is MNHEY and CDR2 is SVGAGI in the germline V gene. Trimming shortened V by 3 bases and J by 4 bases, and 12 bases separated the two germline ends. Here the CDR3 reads CASSYLTDSYGYTF. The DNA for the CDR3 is TGTGCCAGCAGTTATCTCACCGACAGCTATGGCTACACCTTC.

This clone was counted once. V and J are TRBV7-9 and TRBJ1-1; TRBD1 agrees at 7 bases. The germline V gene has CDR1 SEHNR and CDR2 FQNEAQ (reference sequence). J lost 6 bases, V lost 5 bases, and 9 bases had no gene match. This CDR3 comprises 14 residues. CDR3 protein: CASSADRVSAEAFF. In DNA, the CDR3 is TGTGCCAGCAGCGCCGACAGGGTATCCGCTGAAGCTTTCTTT.

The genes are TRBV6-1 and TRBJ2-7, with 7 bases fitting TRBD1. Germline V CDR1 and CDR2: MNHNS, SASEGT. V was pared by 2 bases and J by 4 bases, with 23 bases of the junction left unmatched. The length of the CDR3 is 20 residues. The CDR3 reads CASSEKGRFLGDRRAYEQYF. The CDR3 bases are TGTGCCAGCAGTGAAAAGGGTCGGTTTCTGGGGGACAGACGAGCTTACGAGCAGTACTTC.

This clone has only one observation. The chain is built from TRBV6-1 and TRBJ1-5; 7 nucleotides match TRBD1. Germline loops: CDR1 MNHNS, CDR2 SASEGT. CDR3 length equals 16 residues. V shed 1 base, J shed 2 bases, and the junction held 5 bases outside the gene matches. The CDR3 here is CASSEGTGAGNQPQHF. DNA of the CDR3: TGTGCCAGCAGTGAAGGTACAGGGGCGGGCAATCAGCCCCAGCATTTT.

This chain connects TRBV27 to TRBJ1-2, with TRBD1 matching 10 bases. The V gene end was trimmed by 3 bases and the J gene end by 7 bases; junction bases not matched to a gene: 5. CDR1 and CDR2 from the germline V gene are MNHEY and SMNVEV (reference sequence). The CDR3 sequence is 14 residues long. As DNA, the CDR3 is TGTGCCAGCAGTTTGACAGGGGGCCAGGGTGGCTACACCTTC. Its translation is CASSLTGGQGGYTF.

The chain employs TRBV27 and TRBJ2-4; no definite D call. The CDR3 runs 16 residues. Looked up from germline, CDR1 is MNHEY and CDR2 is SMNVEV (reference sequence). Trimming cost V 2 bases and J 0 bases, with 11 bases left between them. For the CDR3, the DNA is TGTGCCAGCAGTTTAGAGGTCAGATCAGCCAAAAACATTCAGTACTTC. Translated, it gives CASSLEVRSAKNIQYF.

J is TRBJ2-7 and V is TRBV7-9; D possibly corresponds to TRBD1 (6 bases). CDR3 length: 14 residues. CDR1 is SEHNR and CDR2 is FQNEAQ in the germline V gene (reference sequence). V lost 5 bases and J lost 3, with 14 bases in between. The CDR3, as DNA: TGTGCCAGCAGCCCCGACGACAGGTTCTACGAGCAGTACTTC. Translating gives CASSPDDRFYEQYF. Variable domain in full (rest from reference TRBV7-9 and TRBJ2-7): DTGVSQNPRHKITKRGQNVTFRCDPISEHNRLYWYRQTLGQGPEFLTYFQNEAQLEKSRLLSDRFSAERPKGSFSTLEIQRTEQGDSAMYLCASSPDDRFYEQYFGPGTRLTVT.

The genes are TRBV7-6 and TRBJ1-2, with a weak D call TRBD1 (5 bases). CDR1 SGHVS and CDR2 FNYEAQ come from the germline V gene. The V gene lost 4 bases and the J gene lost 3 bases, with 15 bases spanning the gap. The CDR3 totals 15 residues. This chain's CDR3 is CASSSDISWDYGYTF. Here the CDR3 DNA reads TGTGCCAGCAGCTCGGACATCTCTTGGGACTATGGCTACACCTTC.

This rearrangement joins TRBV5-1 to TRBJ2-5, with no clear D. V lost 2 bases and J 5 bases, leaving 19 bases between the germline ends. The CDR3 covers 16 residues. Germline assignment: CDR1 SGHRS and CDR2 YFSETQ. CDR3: CASSFSVGRLGETQYF. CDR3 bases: TGCGCCAGCAGCTTTTCAGTCGGCAGGTTGGGGGAGACCCAGTACTTC.

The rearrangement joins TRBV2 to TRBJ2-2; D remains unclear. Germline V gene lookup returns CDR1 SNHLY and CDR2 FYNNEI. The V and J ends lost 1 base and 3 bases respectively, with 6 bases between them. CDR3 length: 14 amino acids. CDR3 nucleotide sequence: TGTGCCAGCAGTGAAGGACTTCACACCGGGGAGCTGTTTTTT. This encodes CASSEGLHTGELFF.

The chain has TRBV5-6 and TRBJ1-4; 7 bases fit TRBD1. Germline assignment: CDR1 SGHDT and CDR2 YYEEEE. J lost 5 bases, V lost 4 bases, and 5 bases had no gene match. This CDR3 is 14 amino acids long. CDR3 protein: CASSRTGRNEKLFF. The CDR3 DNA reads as TGTGCCAGCAGCCGGACAGGCCGGAATGAAAAACTGTTTTTT.

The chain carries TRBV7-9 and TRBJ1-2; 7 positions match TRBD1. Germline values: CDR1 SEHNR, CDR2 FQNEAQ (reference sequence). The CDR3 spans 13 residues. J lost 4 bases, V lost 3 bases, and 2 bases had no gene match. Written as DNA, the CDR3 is TGTGCCAGCAGCTTCAGGGGGATCTATGGCTACACCTTC. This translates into CASSFRGIYGYTF.

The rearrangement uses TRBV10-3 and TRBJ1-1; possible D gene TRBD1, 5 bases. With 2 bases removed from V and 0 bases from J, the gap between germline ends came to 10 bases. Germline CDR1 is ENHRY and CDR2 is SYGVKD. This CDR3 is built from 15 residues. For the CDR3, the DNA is TGTGCCATCAGTGAGCGGGGCGTTTTGAACACTGAAGCTTTCTTT. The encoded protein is CAISERGVLNTEAFF.

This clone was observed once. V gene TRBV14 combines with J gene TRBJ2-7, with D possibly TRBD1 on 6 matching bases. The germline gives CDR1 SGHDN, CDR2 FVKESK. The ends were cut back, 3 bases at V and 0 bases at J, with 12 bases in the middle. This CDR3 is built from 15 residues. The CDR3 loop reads CASSHGGSLSYEQYF. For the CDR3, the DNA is TGTGCCAGCAGCCATGGGGGCAGCCTCTCCTACGAGCAGTACTTC.